Included here is one T cell receptor beta chain sequence, with context. The antigen is unknown. Amplification of TCR beta CDR3 regions used RNA as the template. Primed by the HTBI set, a first-round RT-PCR was run on the TCR CDR3. TCRdb analysed the multiplex PCR reads with MiXCR anew, one entry per CDR3 protein. The sample carries some 500,000 distinct CDR3 sequences, roughly a quarter recorded once. The sample comes from a study of T cells in Graves' hyperthyroidism and ophthalmopathy. CDR3 size: 13 residues. CDR1 is LGHDT and CDR2 is YNNKEL in the germline V gene (reference sequence). The V and J ends lost 3 bases and 7 bases respectively, with 12 bases between them. Uncontrolled infections, other autoimmune diseases, pregnancy or lactation led to exclusion of patients. Study-level points and caveats: A 13 V-J model separated ophthalmopathy from stable hyperthyroidism. Ophthalmopathy onset followed model prediction by a median approximately six months.

The V call is TRBV3-1, the J call TRBJ2-5, with no clear D. This TCR was recovered from a woman in her twenties or thirties with Graves' ophthalmopathy. The sequencing sample was made of blood. CDR3 in amino acids: CASSHRTPGTQYF. The DNA for the CDR3 is TGTGCCAGCAGCCATAGGACCCCCGGGACCCAGTACTTC.